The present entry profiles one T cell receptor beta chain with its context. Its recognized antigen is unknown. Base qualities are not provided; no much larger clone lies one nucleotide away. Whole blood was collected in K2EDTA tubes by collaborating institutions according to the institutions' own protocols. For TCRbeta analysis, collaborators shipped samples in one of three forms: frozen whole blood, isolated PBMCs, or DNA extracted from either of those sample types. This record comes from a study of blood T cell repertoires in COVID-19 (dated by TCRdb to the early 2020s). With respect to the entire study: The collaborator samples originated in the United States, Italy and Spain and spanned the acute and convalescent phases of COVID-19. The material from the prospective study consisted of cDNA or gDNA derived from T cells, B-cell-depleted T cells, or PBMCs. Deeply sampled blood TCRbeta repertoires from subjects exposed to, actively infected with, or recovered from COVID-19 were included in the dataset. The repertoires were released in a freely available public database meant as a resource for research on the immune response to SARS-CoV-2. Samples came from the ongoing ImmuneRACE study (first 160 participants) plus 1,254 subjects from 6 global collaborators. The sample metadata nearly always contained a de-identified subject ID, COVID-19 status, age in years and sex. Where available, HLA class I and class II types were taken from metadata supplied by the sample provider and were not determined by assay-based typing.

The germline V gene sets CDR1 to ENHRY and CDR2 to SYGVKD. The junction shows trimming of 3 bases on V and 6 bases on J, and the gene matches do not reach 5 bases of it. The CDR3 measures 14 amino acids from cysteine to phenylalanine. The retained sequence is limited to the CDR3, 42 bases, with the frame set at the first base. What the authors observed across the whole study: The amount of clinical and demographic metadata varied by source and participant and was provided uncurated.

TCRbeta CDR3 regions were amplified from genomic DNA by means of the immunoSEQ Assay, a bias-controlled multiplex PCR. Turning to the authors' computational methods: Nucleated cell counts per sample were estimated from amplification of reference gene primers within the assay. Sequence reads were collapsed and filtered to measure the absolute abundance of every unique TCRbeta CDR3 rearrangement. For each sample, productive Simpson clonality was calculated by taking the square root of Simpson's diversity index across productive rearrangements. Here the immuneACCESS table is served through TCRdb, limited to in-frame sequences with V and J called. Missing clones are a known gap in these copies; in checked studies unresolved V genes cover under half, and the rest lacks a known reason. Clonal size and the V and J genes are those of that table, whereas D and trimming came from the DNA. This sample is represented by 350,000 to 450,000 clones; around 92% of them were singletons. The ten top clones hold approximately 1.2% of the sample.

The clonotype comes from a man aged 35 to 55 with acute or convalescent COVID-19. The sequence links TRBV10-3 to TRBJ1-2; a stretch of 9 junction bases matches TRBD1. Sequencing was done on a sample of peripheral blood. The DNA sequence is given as TGTGCCATCAGTGAACCGGGACAGGGTGATGGCTACACCTTC. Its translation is CAISEPGQGDGYTF.